What follows are 18 T cell receptor beta chains derived from one specimen sequenced in a study of technical replicates of blood from several donors (TCRdb year 2017). The protocol used for the library was the immunoSEQ multiplex PCR assay. In its TCRdb copy, this immuneACCESS table keeps in-frame sequences only and misses some clones. Where compared with another copy, unresolved V genes explain less than half of these, and the others have no known cause. In all, the sample holds approximately 12,000 clones, and roughly 85% of those were seen once. Approximately 10% of the sample comes from the top ten. Sequencing was done on a sample of PBMCs. These receptors came from a human donor in good health.

The rearrangement links TRBV27 to TRBJ1-1, with TRBD1 identical over 7 bases. The CDR3 extends over 12 amino acids. After removal of 6 bases from V and 8 bases from J, the junction contained 6 bases not matched to a gene. CDR1 MNHEY and CDR2 SMNVEV come from the germline V gene (reference sequence). CDR3 amino acids: CASRDRSLEAFF. The CDR3 region has the DNA TGTGCCAGCAGGGACAGGTCGTTGGAAGCTTTCTTT.

The gene calls are TRBV5-4 and TRBJ2-5; TRBD1 aligns across 7 bases. This CDR3 spans 15 amino acids. Germline CDR1 is SGHNT and CDR2 is YYREEE (reference sequence). With 4 bases clipped from V and 2 bases from J, the junction kept 8 bases outside the gene matches. CDR3 region: CASSVPGTVQETQYF. The CDR3 DNA sequence: TGTGCCAGCAGCGTGCCCGGGACAGTACAAGAGACCCAGTACTTC.

The chain links TRBV7-9 to TRBJ2-2, with D unresolved. The germline V gene has CDR1 SEHNR and CDR2 FQNEAQ (reference sequence). With 4 bases removed from V and 7 bases from J, the gap between germline ends came to 10 bases. The CDR3 contains 13 residues. The CDR3 DNA sequence: TGTGCCAGCAGCTCCACAGACCGCGGGGAGCTGTTTTTT. Translation gives CASSSTDRGELFF.

The table lists this clone with a few counts. J is TRBJ1-1 and V is TRBV7-8; D gene ambiguous. V shed 5 bases and J shed 0 bases, with 10 bases lying between them. The germline CDR1 and CDR2 sequences are SGHVS and FQNEAQ. There are 14 residues in the CDR3. The CDR3 DNA reads as TGTGCCAGCAGCCCGCGTCTGTTGAACACTGAAGCTTTCTTT. This sequence encodes CASSPRLLNTEAFF.

This clone was seen just once. V gene TRBV27 combines with J gene TRBJ1-2, with D uncertain. The CDR3 loop spans 14 amino acids. The germline V and J ends were trimmed by 3 bases and 8 bases, with 16 bases remaining between them. The germline gives CDR1 MNHEY, CDR2 SMNVEV (reference sequence). The CDR3 nucleotides are TGTGCCAGCAGTTTCTCGTGGGAGCCCGGAGGCTACACCTTC. Translating gives CASSFSWEPGGYTF.

This clone has more than one count but fewer than ten. This chain links TRBV21-1 with TRBJ2-3; the table's D call, TRBD2, has no DNA check behind it. TRBV21-1 is reported as a pseudogene. CDR3 length equals 17 residues. CDR3 loop: CASTPNRLAGNTDTQYF. CDR3 coding DNA: TGTGCCAGCACCCCAAATCGGCTAGCGGGGAACACAGATACGCAGTATTTT.

V usage is TRBV28 and J usage is TRBJ1-5; D might be TRBD1 (5 bases). Looked up from germline, CDR1 is MDHEN and CDR2 is SYDVKM. The CDR3 is 14 residues long. V shed 3 bases and J shed 5 bases, with 11 bases lying between them. The DNA for the CDR3 is TGTGCCAGCAGTTTCCAGGGTTACGATCAGCCCCAGCATTTT. This translates into CASSFQGYDQPQHF.

CDR3 region: CASSSRTGLREQYF. The CDR3 nucleotides are TGTGCCAGCAGTTCTCGGACAGGGCTGCGGGAGCAGTACTTC. The V call is TRBV27, the J call TRBJ2-7; 8 bases match TRBD1. Looked up from germline, CDR1 is MNHEY and CDR2 is SMNVEV (reference sequence). This CDR3 is built from 14 residues. After removal of 4 bases from V and 7 bases from J, the junction contained 9 bases not matched to a gene.

The gene calls are TRBV14 and TRBJ2-1, with 7 bases fitting TRBD1. Germline lookup yields CDR1 SGHDN and CDR2 FVKESK. The CDR3 contains 15 residues. Germline trimming cut 5 bases from V and 7 bases from J; bases unmatched to any gene: 11. In DNA, the CDR3 is TGTGCCAGCAGCGCACCGGGACAGACACTTAATGAGCAGTTCTTC. It is translated as CASSAPGQTLNEQFF. Combining the CDR3 with reference TRBV14 and TRBJ2-1 gives the whole variable domain EAGVTQFPSHSVIEKGQTVTLRCDPISGHDNLYWYRRVMGKEIKFLLHFVKESKQDESGMPNNRFLAERTGGTYSTLKVQPAELEDSGVYFCASSAPGQTLNEQFFGPGTRLTVL.

The chain combines TRBV5-1 with TRBJ2-3, with 8 nucleotides matching TRBD2. This CDR3 comprises 16 residues. V shed 0 bases and J 3 bases; nucleotides not matched to a gene: 6. Germline assignment: CDR1 SGHRS and CDR2 YFSETQ. CDR3 sequence: CASSLGFGGGTDTQYF. The CDR3 DNA reads TGCGCCAGCAGCTTGGGATTCGGGGGGGGAACAGATACGCAGTATTTT. Full variable domain (rest looked up from reference TRBV5-1 and TRBJ2-3): KAGVTQTPRYLIKTRGQQVTLSCSPISGHRSVSWYQQTPGQGLQFLFEYFSETQRNKGNFPGRFSGRQFSNSRSEMNVSTLELGDSALYLCASSLGFGGGTDTQYFGPGTRLTVL.

The V gene is TRBV4-1, the J gene TRBJ2-1; weak D call: TRBD2 (5 bases). V shed 0 bases and J shed 4 bases, with 16 bases lying between them. This CDR3 contains 17 residues. In germline, CDR1 is MGHRA, CDR2 YSYEKL. The CDR3 DNA reads as TGCGCCAGCAGCCAAGATCGGGCGGGCCTGCTTTACAATGAGCAGTTCTTC. Amino acids: CASSQDRAGLLYNEQFF.

The chain recombines TRBV15 with TRBJ2-7, with 7 positions matching TRBD1. Unmatched junction bases numbered 9, after V lost 0 bases and J lost 1 base. The CDR3 is 17 residues long. CDR1 is LNHNV and CDR2 is YYDKDF in the germline V gene (reference sequence). CDR3 nucleotides: TGTGCCACCAGCAGAGATCATTTGTTGGACAGGTCCTACGAGCAGTACTTC. Protein: CATSRDHLLDRSYEQYF.

The chain uses TRBV19 and TRBJ2-5; the match to TRBD2 covers 7 bases. The CDR3 is made up of 15 amino acids. V lost 6 bases to trimming and J lost 2 bases; unmatched junction nucleotides: 9. Germline V gene data show CDR1 as LNHDA and CDR2 as SQIVND (reference sequence). The CDR3 sequence: CASSTWRGSQETQYF. The CDR3 bases are TGTGCCAGTAGCACCTGGCGGGGGTCTCAAGAGACCCAGTACTTC.

The J gene is TRBJ2-3, the V gene TRBV25-1; D not certain. The CDR3 has 13 amino acids. In germline, CDR1 is MGHDK, CDR2 SYGVNS. V lost 4 bases, J lost 0 bases, and 5 bases lay in between. CDR3 sequence reads: CASSVTSTDTQYF. DNA for the CDR3: TGTGCCAGCAGTGTTACTAGCACAGATACGCAGTATTTT.

The chain is built from TRBV27 and TRBJ2-1; the match to TRBD2 covers 8 bases. CDR3 length: 12 amino acids. V trimming: 6 bases; J trimming: 9 bases; junction bases outside the gene matches: 4. CDR1 is MNHEY and CDR2 is SMNVEV in the germline V gene (reference sequence). CDR3 loop: CASRGLAFEQFF. Written as DNA, the CDR3 is TGTGCCAGCAGAGGACTAGCTTTTGAGCAGTTCTTC.

This clone showed up just once. This chain connects TRBV9 to TRBJ1-5, with a weak D call TRBD1 (5 bases). CDR3 size: 16 residues. Germline lookup yields CDR1 SGDLS and CDR2 YYNGEE. The V gene lost 0 bases and the J gene lost 1 base, with 11 bases spanning the gap. This chain's CDR3 is CASSVGIGESNQPQHF. In DNA, the CDR3 is TGTGCCAGCAGCGTAGGGATAGGGGAAAGCAATCAGCCCCAGCATTTT.

This clone came up once. Here the CDR3 DNA reads TGTGCCAGCAGTGAAGGTCGGGCTAGCGGGGAGGGCACCTACGAGCAGTACTTC. The encoded protein is CASSEGRASGEGTYEQYF. V usage is TRBV2 and J usage is TRBJ2-7; 9 bases match TRBD2. After removal of 1 base from V and 2 bases from J, the junction contained 12 bases not matched to a gene. Per the germline V gene, CDR1 is SNHLY and CDR2 is FYNNEI. There are 18 residues in the CDR3.

The chain couples TRBV27 to TRBJ2-4; D is perhaps TRBD1 (5 bases). Trimming cost V 1 base and J 6 bases, with 7 bases left between them. This CDR3 is built from 13 residues. CDR1 is MNHEY, CDR2 SMNVEV, per germline (reference sequence). CDR3 sequence reads: CASSLFQGNIQYF. CDR3 DNA: TGTGCCAGCAGTTTATTCCAGGGAAACATTCAGTACTTC.